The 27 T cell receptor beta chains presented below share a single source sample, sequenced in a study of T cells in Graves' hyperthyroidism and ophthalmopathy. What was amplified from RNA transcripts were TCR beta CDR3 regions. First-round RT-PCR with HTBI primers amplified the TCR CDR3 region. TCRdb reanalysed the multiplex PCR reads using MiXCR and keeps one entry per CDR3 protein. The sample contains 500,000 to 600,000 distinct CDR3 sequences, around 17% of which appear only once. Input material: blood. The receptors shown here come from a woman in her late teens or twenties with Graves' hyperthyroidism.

This chain's CDR3 is CASSSVVGEQFF. In DNA form, the CDR3 reads TGTGCCAGCAGTTCGGTGGTGGGGGAGCAGTTCTTC. This chain connects TRBV6-1 to TRBJ2-1; D unresolved. The CDR3 consists of 12 residues. V was cut by 5 bases and J by 10 bases, with 12 bases left in between. Germline V gives CDR1 MNHNS, CDR2 SASEGT.

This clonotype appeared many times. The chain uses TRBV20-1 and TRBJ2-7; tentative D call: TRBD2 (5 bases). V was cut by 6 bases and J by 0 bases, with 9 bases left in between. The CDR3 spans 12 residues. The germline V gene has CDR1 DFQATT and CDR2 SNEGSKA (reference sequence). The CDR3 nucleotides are TGCAGTGCAACCCGGGACTCCTACGAGCAGTACTTC. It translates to CSATRDSYEQYF.

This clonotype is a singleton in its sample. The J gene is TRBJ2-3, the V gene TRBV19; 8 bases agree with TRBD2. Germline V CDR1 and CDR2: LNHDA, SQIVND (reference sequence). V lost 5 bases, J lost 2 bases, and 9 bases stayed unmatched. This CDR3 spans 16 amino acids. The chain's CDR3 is CASSPRRGVATDTQYF. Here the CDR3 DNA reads TGTGCCAGTAGTCCCCGGCGGGGGGTCGCCACAGATACGCAGTATTTT.

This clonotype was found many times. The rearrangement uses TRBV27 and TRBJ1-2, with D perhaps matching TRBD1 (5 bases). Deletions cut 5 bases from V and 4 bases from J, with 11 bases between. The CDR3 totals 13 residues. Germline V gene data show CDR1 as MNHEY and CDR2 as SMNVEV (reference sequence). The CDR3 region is CASSRDGGYGYTF. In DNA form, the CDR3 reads TGTGCCAGCAGTCGGGACGGAGGCTATGGCTACACCTTC.

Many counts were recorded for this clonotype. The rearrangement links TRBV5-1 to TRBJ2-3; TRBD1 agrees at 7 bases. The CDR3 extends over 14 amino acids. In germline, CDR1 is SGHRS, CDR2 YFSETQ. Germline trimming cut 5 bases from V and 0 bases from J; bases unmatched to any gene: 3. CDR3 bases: TGCGCCAGCAGACAGGGGTCGAGCACAGATACGCAGTATTTT. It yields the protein CASRQGSSTDTQYF.

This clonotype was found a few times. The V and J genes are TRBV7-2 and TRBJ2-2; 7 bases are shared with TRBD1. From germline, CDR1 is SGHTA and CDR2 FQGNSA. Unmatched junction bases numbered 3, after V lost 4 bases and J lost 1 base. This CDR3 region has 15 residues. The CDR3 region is CASSWGQLNTGELFF. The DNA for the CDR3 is TGTGCCAGCAGCTGGGGACAGTTGAACACCGGGGAGCTGTTTTTT.

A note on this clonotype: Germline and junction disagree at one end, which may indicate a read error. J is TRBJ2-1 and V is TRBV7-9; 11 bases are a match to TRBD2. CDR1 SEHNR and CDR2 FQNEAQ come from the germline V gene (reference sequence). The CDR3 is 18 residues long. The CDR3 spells CASSLALAGGHSHNEQFF. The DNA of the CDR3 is TGCGCCAGCAGCTTGGCATTAGCGGGGGGGCACTCCCACAATGAGCAGTTCTTC.

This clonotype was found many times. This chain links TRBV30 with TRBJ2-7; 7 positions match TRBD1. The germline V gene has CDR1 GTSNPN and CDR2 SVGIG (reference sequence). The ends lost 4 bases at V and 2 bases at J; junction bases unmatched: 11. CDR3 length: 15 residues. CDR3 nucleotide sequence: TGTGCCTGGACCAAGGGGGACAGTCTAACCTACGAGCAGTACTTC. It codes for CAWTKGDSLTYEQYF.

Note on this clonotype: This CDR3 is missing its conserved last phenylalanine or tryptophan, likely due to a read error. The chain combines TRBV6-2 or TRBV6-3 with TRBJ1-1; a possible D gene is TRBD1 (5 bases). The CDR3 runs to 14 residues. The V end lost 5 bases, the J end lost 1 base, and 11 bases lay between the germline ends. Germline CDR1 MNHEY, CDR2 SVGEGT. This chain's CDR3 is CASSTGTGNTEAFS. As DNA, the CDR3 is TGTGCCAGCAGTACCGGGACGGGGAACACTGAAGCTTTCTCT.

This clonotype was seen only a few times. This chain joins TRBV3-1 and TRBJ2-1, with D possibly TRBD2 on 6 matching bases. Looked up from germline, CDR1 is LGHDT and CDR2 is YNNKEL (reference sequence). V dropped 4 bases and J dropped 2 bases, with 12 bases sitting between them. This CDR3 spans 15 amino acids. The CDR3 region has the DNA TGTGCCAGCAGCCCCCGGGACTCCGCCTACAATGAGCAGTTCTTC. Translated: CASSPRDSAYNEQFF.

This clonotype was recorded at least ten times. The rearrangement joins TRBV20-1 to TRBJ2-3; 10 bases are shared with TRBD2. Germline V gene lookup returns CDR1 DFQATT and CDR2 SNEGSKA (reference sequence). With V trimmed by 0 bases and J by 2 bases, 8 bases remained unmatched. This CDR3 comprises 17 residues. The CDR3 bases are TGCAGTGCTAGAGATGCTCGGCTAGCGGGGGTCACAGATACGCAGTATTTT. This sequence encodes CSARDARLAGVTDTQYF.

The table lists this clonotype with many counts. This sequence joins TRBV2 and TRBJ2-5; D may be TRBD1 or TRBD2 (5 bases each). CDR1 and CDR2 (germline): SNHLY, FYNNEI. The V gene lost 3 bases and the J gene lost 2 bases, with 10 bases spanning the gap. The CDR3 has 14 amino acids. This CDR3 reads CASSDRDVQETQYF. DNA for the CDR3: TGTGCCAGCAGTGACCGGGACGTACAAGAGACCCAGTACTTC.

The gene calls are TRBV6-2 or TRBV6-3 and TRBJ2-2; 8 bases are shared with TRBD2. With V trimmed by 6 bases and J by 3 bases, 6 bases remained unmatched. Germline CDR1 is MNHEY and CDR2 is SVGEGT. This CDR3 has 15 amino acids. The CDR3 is CASRSGLGDTGELFF. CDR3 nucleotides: TGTGCCAGCAGATCGGGACTAGGAGACACCGGGGAGCTGTTTTTT.

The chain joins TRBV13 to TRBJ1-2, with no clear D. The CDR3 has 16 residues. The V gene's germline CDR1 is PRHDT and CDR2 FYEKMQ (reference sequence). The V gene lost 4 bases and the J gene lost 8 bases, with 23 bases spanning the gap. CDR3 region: CASSSYSTTGAPGYTF. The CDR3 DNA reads TGTGCCAGCAGCTCCTATTCCACGACCGGTGCGCCCGGCTACACCTTC.

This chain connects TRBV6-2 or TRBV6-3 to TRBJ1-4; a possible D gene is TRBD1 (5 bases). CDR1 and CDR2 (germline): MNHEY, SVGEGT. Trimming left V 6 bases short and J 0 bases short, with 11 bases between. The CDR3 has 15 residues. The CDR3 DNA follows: TGTGCCAGCAGCTCCGACAGTGCAACTAATGAAAAACTGTTTTTT. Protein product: CASSSDSATNEKLFF.

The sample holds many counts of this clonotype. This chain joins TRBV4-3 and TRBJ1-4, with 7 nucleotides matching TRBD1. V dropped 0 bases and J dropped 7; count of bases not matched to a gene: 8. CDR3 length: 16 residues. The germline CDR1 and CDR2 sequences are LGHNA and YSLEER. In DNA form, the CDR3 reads TGCGCCAGCAGCCAAGACTGGGGAGGGGGCGGTGAAAAACTGTTTTTT. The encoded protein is CASSQDWGGGGEKLFF.

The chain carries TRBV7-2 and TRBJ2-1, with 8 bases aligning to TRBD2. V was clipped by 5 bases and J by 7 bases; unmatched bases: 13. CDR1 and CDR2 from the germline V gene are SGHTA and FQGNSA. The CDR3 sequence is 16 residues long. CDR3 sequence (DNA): TGTGCCAGCAGCAACCTCGGACGGGGGGGCTTTAATGAGCAGTTCTTC. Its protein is CASSNLGRGGFNEQFF.

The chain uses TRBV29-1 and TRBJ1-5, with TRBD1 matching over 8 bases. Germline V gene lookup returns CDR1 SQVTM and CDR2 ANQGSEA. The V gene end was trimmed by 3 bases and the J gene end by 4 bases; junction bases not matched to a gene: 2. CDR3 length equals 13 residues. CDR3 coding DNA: TGCAGCGTTGACAGGGGGCCGAATCAGCCCCAGCATTTT. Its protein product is CSVDRGPNQPQHF. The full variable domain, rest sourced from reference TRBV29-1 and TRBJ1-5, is SAVISQKPSRDICQRGTSLTIQCQVDSQVTMMFWYRQQPGQSLTLIATANQGSEATYESGFVIDKFPISRPNLTFSTLTVSNMSPEDSSIYLCSVDRGPNQPQHFGDGTRLSIL.

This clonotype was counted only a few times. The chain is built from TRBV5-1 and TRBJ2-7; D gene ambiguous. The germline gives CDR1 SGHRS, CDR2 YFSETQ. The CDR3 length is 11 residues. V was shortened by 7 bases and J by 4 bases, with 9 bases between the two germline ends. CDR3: CASADDYEQYF. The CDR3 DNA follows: TGCGCCAGCGCCGATGATTACGAGCAGTACTTC.

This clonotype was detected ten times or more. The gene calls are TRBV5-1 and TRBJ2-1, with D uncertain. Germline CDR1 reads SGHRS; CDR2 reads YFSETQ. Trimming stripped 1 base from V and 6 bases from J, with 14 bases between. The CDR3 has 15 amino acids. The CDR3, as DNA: TGCGCCAGCAGCTTGAGACAAAACTCGGCCAATGAGCAGTTCTTC. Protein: CASSLRQNSANEQFF.

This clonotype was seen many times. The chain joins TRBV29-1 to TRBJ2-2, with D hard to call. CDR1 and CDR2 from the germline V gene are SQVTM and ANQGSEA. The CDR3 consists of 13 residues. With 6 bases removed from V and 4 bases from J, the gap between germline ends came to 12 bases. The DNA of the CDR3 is TGCAGCGTAAGGGTAGCTGTCACCGGGGAGCTGTTTTTT. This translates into CSVRVAVTGELFF.

The CDR3 bases are TGTGCCAGCTCCCACGGGGAGCCCCAGCATTTT. This sequence encodes CASSHGEPQHF. The gene calls are TRBV6-1 and TRBJ1-5; D is undetermined. The germline V and J ends were trimmed by 8 bases and 8 bases, with 10 bases remaining between them. The germline V gene has CDR1 MNHNS and CDR2 SASEGT. The CDR3 runs to 11 residues.

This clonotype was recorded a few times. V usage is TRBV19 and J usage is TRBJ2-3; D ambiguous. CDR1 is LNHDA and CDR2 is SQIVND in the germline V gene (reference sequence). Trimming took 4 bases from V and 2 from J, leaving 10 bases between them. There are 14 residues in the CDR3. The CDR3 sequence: CASSTDPATDTQYF. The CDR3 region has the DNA TGTGCCAGTAGTACAGACCCCGCCACAGATACGCAGTATTTT.

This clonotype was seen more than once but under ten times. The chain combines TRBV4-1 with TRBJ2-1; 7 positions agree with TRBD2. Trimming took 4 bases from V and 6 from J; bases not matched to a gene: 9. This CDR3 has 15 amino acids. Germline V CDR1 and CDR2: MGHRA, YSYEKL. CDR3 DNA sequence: TGCGCCAGCAGCCTACAGCGGGGCCTGGGCAATGAGCAGTTCTTC. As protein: CASSLQRGLGNEQFF.

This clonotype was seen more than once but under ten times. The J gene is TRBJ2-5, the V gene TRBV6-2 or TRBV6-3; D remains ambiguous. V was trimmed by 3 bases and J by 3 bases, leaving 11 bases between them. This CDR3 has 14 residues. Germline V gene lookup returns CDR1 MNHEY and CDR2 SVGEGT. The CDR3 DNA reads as TGTGCCAGCAGTTATCACAATCAAAAAGAGACCCAGTACTTC. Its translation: CASSYHNQKETQYF.

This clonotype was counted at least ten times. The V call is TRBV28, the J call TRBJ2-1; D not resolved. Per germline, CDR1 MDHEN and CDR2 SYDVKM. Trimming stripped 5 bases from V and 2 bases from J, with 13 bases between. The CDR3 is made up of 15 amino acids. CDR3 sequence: CASSPTLEPYNEQFF. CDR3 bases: TGTGCCAGCAGTCCGACCTTAGAGCCCTACAATGAGCAGTTCTTC.

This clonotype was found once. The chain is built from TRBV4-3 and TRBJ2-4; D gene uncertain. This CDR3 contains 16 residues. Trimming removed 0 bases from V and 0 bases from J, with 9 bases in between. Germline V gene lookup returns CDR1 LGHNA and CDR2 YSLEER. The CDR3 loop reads CASSQDLDLAKNIQYF. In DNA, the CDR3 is TGCGCCAGCAGCCAAGATTTGGATCTAGCCAAAAACATTCAGTACTTC.